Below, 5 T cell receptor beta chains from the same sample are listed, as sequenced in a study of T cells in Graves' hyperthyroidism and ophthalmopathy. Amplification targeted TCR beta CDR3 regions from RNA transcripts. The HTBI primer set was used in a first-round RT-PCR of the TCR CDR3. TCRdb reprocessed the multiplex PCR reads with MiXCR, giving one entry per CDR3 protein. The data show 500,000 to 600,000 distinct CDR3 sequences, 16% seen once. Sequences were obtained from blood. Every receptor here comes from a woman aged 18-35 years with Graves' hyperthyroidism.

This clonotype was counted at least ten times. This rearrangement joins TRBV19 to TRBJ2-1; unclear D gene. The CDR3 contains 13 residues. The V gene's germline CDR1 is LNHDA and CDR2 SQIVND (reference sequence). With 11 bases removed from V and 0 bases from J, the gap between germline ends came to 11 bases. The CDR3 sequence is CARHLSSYNEQFF. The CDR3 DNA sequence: TGTGCCCGTCACCTGAGCTCCTACAATGAGCAGTTCTTC.

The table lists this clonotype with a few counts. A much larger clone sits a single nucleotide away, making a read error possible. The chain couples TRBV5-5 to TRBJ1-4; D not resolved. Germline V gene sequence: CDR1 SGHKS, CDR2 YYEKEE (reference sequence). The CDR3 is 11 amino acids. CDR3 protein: CASTNNERLFF. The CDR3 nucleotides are TGTGCCAGCACCAATAATGAAAGACTGTTTTTT.

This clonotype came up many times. The CDR3 nucleotides are TGTGCCAGCAGAGTGGGGGGACAGAAAAATCAGCCCCAGCATTTT. It specifies CASRVGGQKNQPQHF. V gene TRBV6-1 combines with J gene TRBJ1-5, with 7 positions matching TRBD1. The CDR3 sequence is 15 residues long. Germline loops: CDR1 MNHNS, CDR2 SASEGT. J gave up 4 bases and V 6 bases, and 9 bases lay outside the gene matches.

Here the CDR3 DNA reads TGTGCCAGCTCGTCACTACAGAGGGAGACCCAGTACTTC. Protein sequence: CASSSLQRETQYF. The chain joins TRBV18 to TRBJ2-5; D gene ambiguous. The germline V and J ends were trimmed by 6 bases and 5 bases, with 13 bases remaining between them. Per the germline V gene, CDR1 is KGHSH and CDR2 is LQKENI. The CDR3 extends over 13 amino acids.

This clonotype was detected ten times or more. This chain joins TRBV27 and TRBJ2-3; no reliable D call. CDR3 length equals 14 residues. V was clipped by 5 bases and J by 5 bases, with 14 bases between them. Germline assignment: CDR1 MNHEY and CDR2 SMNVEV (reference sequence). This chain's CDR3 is CASSPRLTVDTQYF. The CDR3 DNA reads TGTGCCAGCAGTCCACGTCTGACTGTAGATACGCAGTATTTT.